Shown below are 26 T cell receptor beta chains from a single sample sequenced in a study of blood T cell repertoires in COVID-19. TCRdb's copy holds only in-frame clones and misses some; the assay was immunoSEQ multiplex PCR. The data show hundreds of thousands of clones, around 89% seen once. Source material: PBMCs or T cells enriched from blood (not recorded which). These receptors all come from a man aged 25-45 years who had recovered from COVID-19.

The chain has TRBV7-9 and TRBJ1-5; TRBD1 aligns across 8 bases. Germline CDR1 is SEHNR and CDR2 is FQNEAQ (reference sequence). V shed 5 bases, J shed 1 base, and the junction held 7 bases outside the gene matches. This CDR3 has 16 amino acids. CDR3 in DNA: TGTGCCAGCAGCCAAACAGGGGGGTACAGCAATCAGCCCCAGCATTTT. Its protein product is CASSQTGGYSNQPQHF.

The V gene is TRBV11-2, the J gene TRBJ2-2; perhaps TRBD2 as D (6 bases). Germline loops: CDR1 SGHAT, CDR2 FQNNGV. V dropped 4 bases and J dropped 0 bases, with 12 bases sitting between them. This CDR3 contains 16 residues. CDR3 residues: CASSWSTSPNTGELFF. CDR3 nucleotide sequence: TGTGCCAGCAGCTGGTCAACTAGCCCGAACACCGGGGAGCTGTTTTTT.

The chain employs TRBV11-3 and TRBJ2-1, with TRBD2 matching over 14 bases. Germline V gives CDR1 SGHNT, CDR2 YENEEA. J lost 7 bases, V lost 4 bases, and 6 bases had no gene match. There are 16 residues in the CDR3. DNA for the CDR3: TGTGCCAGCAGCTCCGGGACTAGCGGGAGTCAAAATGAGCAGTTCTTC. It codes for CASSSGTSGSQNEQFF.

The chain carries TRBV9 and TRBJ2-7; TRBD2 agrees at 10 bases. The CDR3 totals 15 residues. Germline V lookup: CDR1 SGDLS, CDR2 YYNGEE. Unmatched junction bases numbered 3, after V lost 0 bases and J lost 3 bases. For the CDR3, the DNA is TGTGCCAGCAGCGTAGGGACTAGCGGACTCTACGAGCAGTACTTC. Encoded protein: CASSVGTSGLYEQYF.

Only one count was recorded for this clone. The chain has TRBV28 and TRBJ1-2, with 8 bases aligning to TRBD1. The CDR3 is made up of 14 amino acids. The V gene's germline CDR1 is MDHEN and CDR2 SYDVKM. J was trimmed by 4 bases and V by 7 bases; bases with no gene match: 8. The CDR3 nucleotides are TGTGCCAGCAACCCCAGCCAGGGGGCCTATGGCTACACCTTC. Amino acid sequence: CASNPSQGAYGYTF.

This clone was observed once. The V gene is TRBV18, the J gene TRBJ2-4, with 11 positions matching TRBD2. Germline V lookup: CDR1 KGHSH, CDR2 LQKENI. V shed 3 bases, J shed 3 bases, and the junction held 1 base outside the gene matches. The CDR3 spans 15 residues. CDR3 sequence reads: CASSPGTSGKNIQYF. CDR3 sequence (DNA): TGTGCCAGCTCACCCGGGACTAGCGGCAAAAACATTCAGTACTTC.

This clone was detected once. The CDR3 is CASSRRAEAYTDTQYF. The CDR3 DNA sequence: TGTGCCAGCAGCCGTCGGGCGGAGGCCTACACAGATACGCAGTATTTT. The rearrangement links TRBV5-4 to TRBJ2-3, with D possibly matching TRBD2 (5 bases). This CDR3 comprises 16 residues. V lost 4 bases and J lost 2, with 17 bases in between. CDR1 is SGHNT and CDR2 is YYREEE in the germline V gene (reference sequence).

The V and J genes are TRBV12-3 or TRBV12-4 and TRBJ1-1, with 8 nucleotides matching TRBD1. The V and J ends lost 6 bases and 4 bases, in that order; junction bases with no gene match: 4. The CDR3 runs to 13 residues. This CDR3 reads CASSGQGSTEAFF. CDR3 coding DNA: TGTGCCAGCAGCGGACAGGGCTCCACTGAAGCTTTCTTT.

V usage is TRBV6-5 and J usage is TRBJ2-3; the match to TRBD1 covers 8 bases. The CDR3 is 15 residues long. V gave up 7 bases and J gave up 2 bases; unmatched junction bases: 8. Germline loops: CDR1 MNHEY, CDR2 SVGAGI. CDR3 region: CASMRQGTFTDTQYF. The CDR3 nucleotides are TGTGCCAGCATGAGACAGGGGACTTTCACAGATACGCAGTATTTT.

The chain employs TRBV9 and TRBJ1-3; D unclear. Trimming took 4 bases from V and 0 from J, leaving 14 bases between them. The length of the CDR3 is 16 residues. Germline V gene lookup returns CDR1 SGDLS and CDR2 YYNGEE. The CDR3, as DNA: TGTGCCAGCAGCACACAGACCGGTTTCTCTGGAAACACCATATATTTT. Protein product: CASSTQTGFSGNTIYF.

The chain carries TRBV27 and TRBJ2-1, with 9 bases lining up with TRBD2. J was trimmed by 9 bases and V by 7 bases; bases with no gene match: 13. The germline V gene encodes CDR1 MNHEY and CDR2 SMNVEV (reference sequence). The CDR3 is 15 amino acids. As DNA, the CDR3 is TGTGCCAGCACCTTATATAGCGGGAGTGTAGCTGAGCAGTTCTTC. Its translation is CASTLYSGSVAEQFF.

Notes on this clone: Here the CDR3 omits its conserved ending phenylalanine or tryptophan, so a read error is the likely source. The DNA is left out, because the CDR3 cannot be placed on it with certainty; the CDR3 is given as TCRdb lists it. The chain employs TRBV21-1 and TRBJ1-4. TRBV21-1 is given as a pseudogene. The CDR3 is made up of 11 amino acids, end residues included. CDR3 amino acids: CASSPLIFFRS.

The sample holds a few counts of this clone. V gene TRBV9 combines with J gene TRBJ1-6, with 11 bases identical to TRBD1. Germline CDR1 SGDLS, CDR2 YYNGEE. The CDR3 contains 16 residues. V was clipped by 4 bases and J by 9 bases; unmatched bases: 9. The CDR3 sequence: CASSPYPGTGGSPLHF. The CDR3 DNA sequence: TGTGCCAGCAGCCCATACCCCGGGACAGGGGGTTCACCCCTCCACTTT.

The chain couples TRBV5-1 to TRBJ2-5, with 11 bases that match TRBD1. Unmatched junction bases numbered 4, after V lost 2 bases and J lost 4 bases. CDR3 length equals 15 residues. Germline V gene data show CDR1 as SGHRS and CDR2 as YFSETQ. The CDR3 reads CASSFGQGAVETQYF. Written as DNA, the CDR3 is TGCGCCAGCAGCTTTGGACAGGGGGCTGTAGAGACCCAGTACTTC.

V is TRBV5-5 and J is TRBJ1-1; 9 nucleotides line up with TRBD1. Trimming at V came to 3 bases and at J to 11 bases, leaving 17 bases not matched to a gene. Germline CDR1 is SGHKS and CDR2 is YYEKEE (reference sequence). The CDR3 spans 16 residues. The CDR3 sequence: CASSWAGDRAFVRAFF. The CDR3 DNA follows: TGTGCCAGCAGCTGGGCGGGGGACAGGGCGTTTGTTCGGGCTTTCTTT.

V gene TRBV5-1 combines with J gene TRBJ2-1; weak D call: TRBD1 (6 bases). Germline CDR1 and CDR2: SGHRS and YFSETQ. Trimming took 1 base from V and 2 from J, leaving 10 bases between them. There are 15 residues in the CDR3. CDR3: CASSLTGLAYNEQFF. CDR3 coding DNA: TGCGCCAGCAGCTTGACAGGGCTGGCCTACAATGAGCAGTTCTTC.

V gene TRBV11-2 combines with J gene TRBJ1-1; TRBD1 matches 7 bases. This CDR3 is built from 12 residues. The germline CDR1 and CDR2 sequences are SGHAT and FQNNGV. Germline trimming cut 7 bases from V and 8 bases from J; bases unmatched to any gene: 7. The CDR3 here is CASTRGSLEAFF. DNA for the CDR3: TGTGCCAGCACCAGGGGGTCCCTAGAAGCTTTCTTT.

The V gene is TRBV2, the J gene TRBJ1-5, with D hard to call. The germline V gene has CDR1 SNHLY and CDR2 FYNNEI. V lost 6 bases and J lost 10, with 16 bases in between. This CDR3 is 13 amino acids long. This chain's CDR3 is CASREDGLPPQHF. CDR3 DNA sequence: TGTGCCAGCAGGGAGGACGGTTTACCTCCCCAGCATTTT. The variable domain in full, with the rest retrieved from reference TRBV2 and TRBJ1-5, is EPEVTQTPSHQVTQMGQEVILRCVPISNHLYFYWYRQILGQKVEFLVSFYNNEISEKSEIFDDQFSVERPDGSNFTLKIRSTKLEDSAMYFCASREDGLPPQHFGDGTRLSIL.

The V gene is TRBV5-1, the J gene TRBJ2-7, with TRBD2 matching over 10 bases. From germline, CDR1 is SGHRS and CDR2 YFSETQ. V was pared by 2 bases and J by 4 bases, with 12 bases of the junction left unmatched. The CDR3 length is 17 residues. This CDR3 reads CASSFRTSGEALYEQYF. The CDR3 DNA reads as TGCGCCAGCAGCTTCCGGACTAGCGGAGAAGCACTGTACGAGCAGTACTTC.

This clone was seen once. The rearrangement joins TRBV19 to TRBJ1-2, with 11 bases that match TRBD1. V gave up 5 bases and J gave up 4 bases; unmatched junction bases: 12. The CDR3 totals 17 residues. Germline CDR1 is LNHDA and CDR2 is SQIVND (reference sequence). In DNA, the CDR3 is TGTGCCAGTAGTCCTCCCGGGACAGGGGGGCTGTTCTATGGCTACACCTTC. The encoded protein is CASSPPGTGGLFYGYTF. The variable domain in full, with the rest retrieved from reference TRBV19 and TRBJ1-2, is DGGITQSPKYLFRKEGQNVTLSCEQNLNHDAMYWYRQDPGQGLRLIYYSQIVNDFQKGDIAEGYSVSREKKESFPLTVTSAQKNPTAFYLCASSPPGTGGLFYGYTFGSGTRLTVV.

The V gene is TRBV28, the J gene TRBJ2-7, with 9 nucleotides matching TRBD1. Germline V gene data show CDR1 as MDHEN and CDR2 as SYDVKM. This CDR3 is 15 amino acids long. V lost 7 bases, J lost 2 bases, and 9 bases stayed unmatched. The CDR3 protein is CASKTPGQGPYEQYF. CDR3 DNA: TGTGCCAGCAAAACTCCGGGACAGGGTCCCTACGAGCAGTACTTC.

This chain uses TRBV9 with TRBJ2-1; TRBD2 agrees at 11 bases. J gave up 7 bases and V 3 bases, and 9 bases lay outside the gene matches. The CDR3 is 16 residues long. Germline CDR1 is SGDLS and CDR2 is YYNGEE. This CDR3 reads CASSETLAGGRNEQFF. The CDR3 DNA reads TGTGCCAGCAGCGAAACCCTAGCGGGAGGCAGAAATGAGCAGTTCTTC.

The chain joins TRBV7-8 to TRBJ1-5, with a weak D call TRBD1 (5 bases). CDR1 is SGHVS and CDR2 is FQNEAQ in the germline V gene. Trimming left V 5 bases short and J 2 bases short, with 10 bases between. CDR3 length: 14 residues. As DNA, the CDR3 is TGTGCCAGCAGCCCGGGGGACGGCAATCAGCCCCAGCATTTT. Encoded protein: CASSPGDGNQPQHF.

This chain links TRBV7-9 with TRBJ1-1, with 7 bases matching TRBD1. CDR3 length: 17 residues. The V segment lost 1 base and the J segment 1 base; nucleotides outside the gene matches: 9. CDR1 SEHNR and CDR2 FQNEAQ come from the germline V gene (reference sequence). DNA for the CDR3: TGTGCCAGCAGCTTAGACAGGGGCCAGGGGACGAACACTGAAGCTTTCTTT. Protein product: CASSLDRGQGTNTEAFF.

This rearrangement joins TRBV28 to TRBJ2-1, with a weak D call TRBD1 (6 bases). V was cut by 4 bases and J by 9 bases, with 10 bases left in between. This CDR3 contains 12 residues. Germline CDR1 and CDR2: MDHEN and SYDVKM. The CDR3, as DNA: TGTGCCAGCAGTTCTGGACAGCCTGAGCAGTTCTTC. As protein: CASSSGQPEQFF.

This chain connects TRBV11-2 to TRBJ1-3; D is unresolved. Germline values: CDR1 SGHAT, CDR2 FQNNGV. The CDR3 has 15 amino acids. The V gene lost 0 bases and the J gene lost 0 bases, with 6 bases spanning the gap. The CDR3 DNA follows: TGTGCCAGCAGCTTAGATCTAAGCTCTGGAAACACCATATATTTT. Residues: CASSLDLSSGNTIYF.